A selection of T cell receptor beta chains follows, all from one sample in a study of T cells in Graves' hyperthyroidism and ophthalmopathy. TCRdb analysed the multiplex PCR reads with MiXCR anew, one entry per CDR3 protein. The sample lists around 600,000 distinct CDR3 sequences; approximately 15% were seen once. What was sequenced was blood. The receptors come from a woman in her late teens or twenties with Graves' ophthalmopathy. The CDR3 runs from the conserved cysteine through the conserved F or W. A D gene is named only where the DNA matches it firmly. Only some rows state a clone size, as once, few, many or a class for expanded clones.

abundance,v_gene,j_gene,d_gene,CDR3nt,CDR3aa
many,TRBV20-1,TRBJ2-1,.,TGCAGTGCTCCCCGCCCCGAAACCTACAATGAGCAGTTCTTC,CSAPRPETYNEQFF
many,TRBV10-3,TRBJ2-2,.,TGTGCCAGTGGGCCAGCGGGTAACACCGGGGAGCTGTTTTTT,CASGPAGNTGELFF
once,TRBV30,TRBJ1-1,TRBD1,TGTGCCTGGAGCCAGGGGGGAACTGAAGCTTTCTTT,CAWSQGGTEAFF
many,TRBV7-8,TRBJ2-3,TRBD1,TGTGCCAGCAGCCCGGACAGGAATTGGTTGGCAGATACGCAGTATTTT,CASSPDRNWLADTQYF
few,TRBV29-1,TRBJ2-7,TRBD1,TGCAGCGCTAGACAGGGGAATGGCTACGAGCAGTACTTC,CSARQGNGYEQYF
.,TRBV12-3/TRBV12-4,TRBJ2-1,TRBD1,TGTGCCAGCAGAGCGCCGGGACAGAGTAACAATGAGCAGTTCTTC,CASRAPGQSNNEQFF
many,TRBV28,TRBJ1-3,.,TGTGCCAGCAGACTAGGGACAAGATCTGGAAACACCATATATTTT,CASRLGTRSGNTIYF
few,TRBV19,TRBJ1-4,.,TGTGCCAGTAGAGTCCGAGGCGCAACTAATGAAAAACTGTTTTTT,CASRVRGATNEKLFF
many,TRBV6-5,TRBJ2-4,TRBD2,TGTGCCAGCAGTTCCTCGGGACTAGCTGCCAAAAACATTCAGTACTTC,CASSSSGLAAKNIQYF
many,TRBV20-1,TRBJ2-7,TRBD1,TGCAGTGCTCGCTTGGACAGGGGGATCTACGAGCAGTACTTC,CSARLDRGIYEQYF
.,TRBV30,TRBJ2-6,.,TGTGCCTGGAGTACCTCCCGGCTGGGGGCCAACGTCCTGACTTTC,CAWSTSRLGANVLTF
many,TRBV20-1,TRBJ2-1,TRBD2,TGCAGTGCTAGAGACCTTAGCGGGAGTCGCTACAATGAGCAGTTCTTC,CSARDLSGSRYNEQFF
.,TRBV5-1,TRBJ2-3,.,TGCGCCAGCAGCTTGGGGTTGGACCCTTCCGATACGCAGTATTTT,CASSLGLDPSDTQYF
many,TRBV13,TRBJ2-5,.,TGTGCCAGCAGCTACTGGGCGGCAGGGGCGATAGAGACCCAGTACTTC,CASSYWAAGAIETQYF
many,TRBV12-3/TRBV12-4,TRBJ2-7,TRBD1,TGTGCCAGCAGTTTTTCGGACAGGGGTTACGAGCAGTACTTC,CASSFSDRGYEQYF
.,TRBV10-3,TRBJ2-6,.,TGTGCCATCAGGCTCTCTGGGGCCAACGTCCTGACTTTC,CAIRLSGANVLTF
many,TRBV28,TRBJ2-2,.,TGTGCCAGCAGCTATTGGGGGAGAGACACCGGGGAGCTGTTTTTT,CASSYWGRDTGELFF
few,TRBV24-1,TRBJ2-3,.,TGTGCCACCAGTGCGGCCCGGGGGACTGGGGCAGATACGCAGTATTTT,CATSAARGTGADTQYF
many,TRBV24-1,TRBJ2-5,.,TGTGCCACCAGTGATTTGAAAACAGGGTACCAACAAGAGACCCAGTACTTC,CATSDLKTGYQQETQYF
.,TRBV28,TRBJ2-7,.,TGTGCCAGCAGTCCCCTCAGGGCTGGCTACGAGCAGTACTTC,CASSPLRAGYEQYF
many,TRBV5-1,TRBJ2-5,TRBD2,TGCGCCAGCAGCGGGACTAGCGTTCACCAAGAGACCCAGTACTTC,CASSGTSVHQETQYF
many,TRBV5-1,TRBJ2-2,.,TGCGCCAGCAGCTTGGGGCCTGCAGGGGAAGGGACCGGGGAGCTGTTTTTT,CASSLGPAGEGTGELFF
many,TRBV12-3/TRBV12-4,TRBJ2-2,TRBD2,TGTGCCAGCAACTCGCTAGCGGGATCCGGGGAGCTGTTTTTT,CASNSLAGSGELFF
few,TRBV24-1,TRBJ2-1,.,TGTGCCACCAGTGGGACGGGACACTACAATGAGCAGTTCTTC,CATSGTGHYNEQFF
.,TRBV28,TRBJ1-3,.,TGTGCCAGCGGTTCGGGACACTCCTTTTCTTCTGGAAACACCATATATTTT,CASGSGHSFSSGNTIYF
many,TRBV18,TRBJ2-2,TRBD2,TGTGCCAGCCGCCTTACTAGCGACGGGGAGCTGTTTTTT,CASRLTSDGELFF
many,TRBV4-3,TRBJ2-3,TRBD1,TGCGCCAGCAGCCTACAGGGGGAACCCACAGATACGCAGTATTTT,CASSLQGEPTDTQYF
.,TRBV6-1,TRBJ2-1,.,TGTGCCAGCAGTGAAATACAGGACTACAATGAGCAGTTCTTC,CASSEIQDYNEQFF
few,TRBV7-9,TRBJ2-1,.,TGTGCCAGCAGCCCCAGTAGAAGGGACAGCCAGCGGGGCAATGAGCAGTTCTTC,CASSPSRRDSQRGNEQFF
many,TRBV28,TRBJ2-7,TRBD1,TGTGCCAGCAAGAAGGTTCGGGACAGGGGGCGCGAGCAGTACTTC,CASKKVRDRGREQYF
.,TRBV13,TRBJ1-3,.,TGTGCCAGCAGCTTAGTACCCCCCTTAAGAATCTCCGCTGGAAACACCATATATTTT,CASSLVPPLRISAGNTIYF
.,TRBV4-1,TRBJ2-2,TRBD2,TGCGCCAGCAGCCCCGGGACTATGGTCTCCGGGGAGCTGTTTTTT,CASSPGTMVSGELFF
.,TRBV7-9,TRBJ1-5,.,TGTGCCAGCAGCTTAAAGGGGGATCAGCCCCAGCATTTT,CASSLKGDQPQHF
few,TRBV20-1,TRBJ1-6,TRBD1,TGCAGTGCCCCTGAGAGTAGGGGGCGTATGTCCTATAATTCACCCCTCCACTTT,CSAPESRGRMSYNSPLHF
many,TRBV20-1,TRBJ2-7,TRBD2,TGCAGTGCTAGTCTCAGGAGGGGGCTAGCGGGATTTTACGAGCAGTACTTC,CSASLRRGLAGFYEQYF
many,TRBV6-1,TRBJ2-6,.,TGTGCCAGCAGCCGTGGCTCTGGGGCCAACGTCCTGACTTTC,CASSRGSGANVLTF